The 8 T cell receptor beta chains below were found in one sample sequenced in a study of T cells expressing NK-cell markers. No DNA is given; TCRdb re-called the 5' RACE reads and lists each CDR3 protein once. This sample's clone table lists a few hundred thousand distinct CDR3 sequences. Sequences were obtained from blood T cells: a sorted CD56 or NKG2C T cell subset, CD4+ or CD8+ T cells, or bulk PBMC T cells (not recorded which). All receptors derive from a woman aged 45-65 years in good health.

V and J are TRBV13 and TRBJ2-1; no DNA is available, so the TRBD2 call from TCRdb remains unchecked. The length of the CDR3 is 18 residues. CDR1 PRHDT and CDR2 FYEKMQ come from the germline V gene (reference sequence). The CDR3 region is CASSPPSGRAESSNEQFF. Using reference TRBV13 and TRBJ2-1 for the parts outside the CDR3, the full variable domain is AAGVIQSPRHLIKEKRETATLKCYPIPRHDTVYWYQQGPGQDPQFLISFYEKMQSDKGSIPDRFSAQQFSDYHSELNMSSLELGDSALYFCASSPPSGRAESSNEQFFGPGTRLTVL.

CDR3 sequence: CASCPGQGNTEAFF. The chain is built from TRBV6-5 and TRBJ1-1; no DNA is available, so the TRBD1 call from TCRdb remains unchecked. Germline V lookup: CDR1 MNHEY, CDR2 SVGAGI. The CDR3 is 14 amino acids.

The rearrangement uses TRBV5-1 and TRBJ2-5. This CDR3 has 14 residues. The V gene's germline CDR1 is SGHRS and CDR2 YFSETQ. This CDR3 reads CASSLADPSETQYF.

The chain's CDR3 is CASRNQGGIAEAFF. The chain recombines TRBV2 with TRBJ1-1; TCRdb outputs TRBD1, but without DNA this stays unchecked. The CDR3 length is 14 residues. CDR1 is SNHLY and CDR2 is FYNNEI in the germline V gene.

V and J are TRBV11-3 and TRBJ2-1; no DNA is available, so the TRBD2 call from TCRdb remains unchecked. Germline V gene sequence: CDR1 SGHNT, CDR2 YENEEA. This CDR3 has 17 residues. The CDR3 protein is CASSFAPLAGVKNEQFF.

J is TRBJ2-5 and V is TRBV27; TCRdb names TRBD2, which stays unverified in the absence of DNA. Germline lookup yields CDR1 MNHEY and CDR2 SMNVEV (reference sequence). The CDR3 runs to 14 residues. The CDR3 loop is CASMIAGGLGTQYF.

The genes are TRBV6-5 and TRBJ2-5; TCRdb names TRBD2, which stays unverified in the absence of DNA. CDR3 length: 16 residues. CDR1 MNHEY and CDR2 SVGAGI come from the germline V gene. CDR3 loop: CATGLAGGLGGETQYF.

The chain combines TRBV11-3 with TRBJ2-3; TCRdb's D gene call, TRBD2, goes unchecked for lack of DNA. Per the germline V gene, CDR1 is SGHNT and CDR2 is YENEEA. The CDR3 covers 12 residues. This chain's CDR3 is CASTLAEDTQYF.